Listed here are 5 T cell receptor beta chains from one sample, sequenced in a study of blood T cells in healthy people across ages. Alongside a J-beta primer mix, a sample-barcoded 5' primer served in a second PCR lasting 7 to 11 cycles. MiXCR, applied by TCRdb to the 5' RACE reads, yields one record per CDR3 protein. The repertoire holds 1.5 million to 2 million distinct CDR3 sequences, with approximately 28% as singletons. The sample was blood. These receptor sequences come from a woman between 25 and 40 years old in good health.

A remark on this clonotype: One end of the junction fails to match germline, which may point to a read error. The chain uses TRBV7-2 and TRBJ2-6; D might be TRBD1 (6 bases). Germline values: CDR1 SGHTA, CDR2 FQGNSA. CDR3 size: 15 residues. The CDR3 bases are TGTGCCAGCAGCCGAGGGGGATCCGGGGCCGACGTCCTGACTTTC. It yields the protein CASSRGGSGADVLTF.

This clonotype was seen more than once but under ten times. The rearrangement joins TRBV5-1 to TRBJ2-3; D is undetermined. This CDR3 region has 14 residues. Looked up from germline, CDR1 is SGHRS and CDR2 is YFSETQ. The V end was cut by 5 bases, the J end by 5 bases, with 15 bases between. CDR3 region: CASSNPPNEDTQYF. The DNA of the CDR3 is TGCGCCAGCAGTAATCCTCCGAATGAAGATACGCAGTATTTT. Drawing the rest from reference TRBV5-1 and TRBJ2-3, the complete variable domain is KAGVTQTPRYLIKTRGQQVTLSCSPISGHRSVSWYQQTPGQGLQFLFEYFSETQRNKGNFPGRFSGRQFSNSRSEMNVSTLELGDSALYLCASSNPPNEDTQYFGPGTRLTVL.

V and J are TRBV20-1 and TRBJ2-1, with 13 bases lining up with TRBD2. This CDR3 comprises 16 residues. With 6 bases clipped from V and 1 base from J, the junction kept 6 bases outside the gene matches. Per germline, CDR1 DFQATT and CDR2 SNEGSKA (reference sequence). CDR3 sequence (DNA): TGCAGTGCGGGACTAGCGGGATATGGGTCCTACAATGAGCAGTTCTTC. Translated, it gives CSAGLAGYGSYNEQFF.

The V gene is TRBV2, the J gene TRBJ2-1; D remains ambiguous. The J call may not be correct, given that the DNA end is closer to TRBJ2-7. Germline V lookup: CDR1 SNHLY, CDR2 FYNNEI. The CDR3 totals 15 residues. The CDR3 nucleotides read TGTGCCAGCAGTGAAGAGGTGGGCTCCTACAATGAGCAGTACTTC. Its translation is CASSEEVGSYNEQYF.

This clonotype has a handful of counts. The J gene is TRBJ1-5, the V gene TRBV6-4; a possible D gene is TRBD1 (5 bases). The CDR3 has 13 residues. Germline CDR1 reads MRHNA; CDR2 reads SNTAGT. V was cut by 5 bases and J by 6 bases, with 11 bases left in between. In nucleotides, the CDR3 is TGTGCCAGCAGTCATCAGGGACGTCAGCCCCAGCATTTT. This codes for CASSHQGRQPQHF.